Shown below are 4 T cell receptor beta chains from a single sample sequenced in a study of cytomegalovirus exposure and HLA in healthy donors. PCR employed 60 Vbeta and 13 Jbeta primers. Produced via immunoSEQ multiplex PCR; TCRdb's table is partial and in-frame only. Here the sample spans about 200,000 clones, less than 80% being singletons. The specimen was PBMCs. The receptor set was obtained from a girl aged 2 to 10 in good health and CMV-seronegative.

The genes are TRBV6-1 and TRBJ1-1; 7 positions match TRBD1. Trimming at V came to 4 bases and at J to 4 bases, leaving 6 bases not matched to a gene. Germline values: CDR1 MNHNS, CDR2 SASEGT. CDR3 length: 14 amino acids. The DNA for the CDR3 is TGTGCCAGCAGTGGAACAGGGGCGGTCACTGAAGCTTTCTTT. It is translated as CASSGTGAVTEAFF.

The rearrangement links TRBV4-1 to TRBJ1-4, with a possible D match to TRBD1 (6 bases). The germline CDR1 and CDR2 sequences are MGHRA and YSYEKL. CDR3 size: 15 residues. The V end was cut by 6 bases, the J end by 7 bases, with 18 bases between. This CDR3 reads CASSIGGVVGEKLFF. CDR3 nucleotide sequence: TGCGCCAGCAGTATAGGGGGAGTCGTTGGTGAAAAACTGTTTTTT.

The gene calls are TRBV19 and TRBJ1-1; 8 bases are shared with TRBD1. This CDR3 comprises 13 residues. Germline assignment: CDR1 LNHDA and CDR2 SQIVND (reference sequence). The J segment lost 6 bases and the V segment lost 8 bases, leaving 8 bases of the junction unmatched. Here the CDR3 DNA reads TGTGCCAGTGGTGGACAGGGATTCTCTGAAGCTTTCTTT. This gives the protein CASGGQGFSEAFF.

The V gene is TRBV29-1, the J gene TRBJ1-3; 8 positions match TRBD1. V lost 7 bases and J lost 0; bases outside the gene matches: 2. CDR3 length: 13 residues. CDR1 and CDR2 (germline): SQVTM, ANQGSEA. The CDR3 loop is CSGTGSSGNTIYF. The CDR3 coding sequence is TGCAGCGGGACAGGGAGCTCTGGAAACACCATATATTTT.